The 17 T cell receptor beta chains presented below share a single source sample, sequenced in a study of T cells in Graves' hyperthyroidism and ophthalmopathy. From RNA transcripts, TCR beta CDR3 regions were amplified. Carried out on the TCR CDR3, a first-round RT-PCR used the HTBI primer set. TCRdb reprocessed the multiplex PCR reads with MiXCR, giving one entry per CDR3 protein. In the table there are 660,000 or so distinct CDR3 sequences, around 21% of which are singletons. The sequencing sample was made of blood. The receptor set was obtained from a young man with Graves' ophthalmopathy.

The V gene is TRBV18, the J gene TRBJ2-7, with D unclear. The CDR3 contains 12 residues. Germline V CDR1 and CDR2: KGHSH, LQKENI. The ends were cut back, 5 bases at V and 2 bases at J, with 7 bases in the middle. CDR3 coding DNA: TGTGCCAGCTCAATTAGTCCCTACGAGCAGTACTTC. It yields the protein CASSISPYEQYF.

There are many counts of this clonotype. The rearrangement uses TRBV6-5 and TRBJ1-1, with TRBD1 as a possible D gene (6 bases). CDR1 and CDR2 from the germline V gene are MNHEY and SVGAGI. The CDR3 runs 13 residues. Trimming left V 3 bases short and J 6 bases short, with 11 bases between. The CDR3 DNA follows: TGTGCCAGCAGTTATGATAGGGGGTCTGAAGCTTTCTTT. Its protein product is CASSYDRGSEAFF.

This chain links TRBV29-1 with TRBJ2-1; D unclear. Germline V gene sequence: CDR1 SQVTM, CDR2 ANQGSEA. V was cut by 8 bases and J by 0 bases, with 8 bases left in between. The CDR3 runs to 12 residues. The CDR3 spells CSFRSSYNEQFF. In DNA form, the CDR3 reads TGCAGCTTCAGGTCCTCCTACAATGAGCAGTTCTTC.

This clonotype has a handful of counts. The rearrangement links TRBV15 to TRBJ1-1; D is uncertain. Trimming pared 0 bases from V and 5 bases from J, leaving 13 bases between. CDR3 length equals 15 residues. Germline V gene data show CDR1 as LNHNV and CDR2 as YYDKDF (reference sequence). In DNA, the CDR3 is TGTGCCACCAGCAGAGATCTGAGGGCGCTGACTGAAGCTTTCTTT. Translation gives CATSRDLRALTEAFF.

V and J are TRBV13 and TRBJ2-7; TRBD2 is a possible D gene (6 bases). Germline V gene sequence: CDR1 PRHDT, CDR2 FYEKMQ (reference sequence). The length of the CDR3 is 14 residues. The ends were cut back, 5 bases at V and 3 bases at J, with 14 bases in the middle. CDR3 nucleotide sequence: TGTGCCAGCAGCACCCGGGGCGGGGTCTACGAGCAGTACTTC. Translated, it gives CASSTRGGVYEQYF.

The rearrangement links TRBV5-6 to TRBJ2-5, with a tentative D call TRBD2 (6 bases). The CDR3 is 17 amino acids. Trimming pared 3 bases from V and 0 bases from J, leaving 18 bases between. Germline values: CDR1 SGHDT, CDR2 YYEEEE. This CDR3 is CASSWEEAAGNQETQYF. In DNA, the CDR3 is TGTGCCAGCAGCTGGGAGGAAGCGGCGGGAAACCAAGAGACCCAGTACTTC.

This clonotype was seen many times. This sequence joins TRBV12-3 or TRBV12-4 and TRBJ1-1; D perhaps matches TRBD1 (6 bases). The CDR3 runs to 13 residues. The V end was cut by 7 bases, the J end by 4 bases, with 13 bases between. The CDR3 region is CASTTRGSTEAFF. The CDR3 region has the DNA TGTGCCAGCACCACAAGGGGGTCCACTGAAGCTTTCTTT.

This clonotype appeared a few times. This chain uses TRBV27 with TRBJ2-2, with 10 bases identical to TRBD1. CDR3 size: 14 residues. The J segment lost 6 bases and the V segment lost 3 bases, leaving 1 base of the junction unmatched. Germline CDR1 MNHEY, CDR2 SMNVEV (reference sequence). CDR3 residues: CASSFGQGAGELFF. CDR3 DNA: TGTGCCAGCAGTTTCGGACAGGGGGCCGGGGAGCTGTTTTTT.

This clonotype appeared a few times. CDR3 nucleotide sequence: TGCAGTGCCCCTGCGACAGGGGAGAACTATGGCTACACCTTC. Protein: CSAPATGENYGYTF. The chain combines TRBV20-1 with TRBJ1-2; 8 bases are shared with TRBD1. Trimming removed 6 bases from V and 2 bases from J; junction bases left unmatched: 8. Germline loops: CDR1 DFQATT, CDR2 SNEGSKA (reference sequence). The CDR3 is 14 amino acids.

This clonotype was seen a handful of times. One base away lies a much larger clone, so this may be a sequencing read error. The genes are TRBV12-3 or TRBV12-4 and TRBJ1-1; TRBD1 matches 10 bases. This CDR3 spans 16 amino acids. In DNA form, the CDR3 reads TGTGCCGGCAGTCCAAACACCGGGACAGGGGTCACTGAAGCTTTCTTT. It translates to CAGSPNTGTGVTEAFF.

The rearrangement links TRBV5-6 to TRBJ2-7; D remains unclear. The CDR3 extends over 15 amino acids. The ends were cut back, 2 bases at V and 0 bases at J, with 12 bases in the middle. Germline CDR1 is SGHDT and CDR2 is YYEEEE. The CDR3 here is CASSFGLSYSYEQYF. The DNA for the CDR3 is TGTGCCAGCAGCTTTGGTCTCTCCTACTCCTACGAGCAGTACTTC. Looking up the rest from reference TRBV5-6 and TRBJ2-7 gives the full variable domain: DAGVTQSPTHLIKTRGQQVTLRCSPKSGHDTVSWYQQALGQGPQFIFQYYEEEERQRGNFPDRFSGHQFPNYSSELNVNALLLGDSALYLCASSFGLSYSYEQYFGPGTRLTVT.

The chain's CDR3 is CASSHTAGLHNEQFF. Written as DNA, the CDR3 is TGCGCCAGCAGCCACACCGCCGGACTACACAATGAGCAGTTCTTC. The chain recombines TRBV5-1 with TRBJ2-1, with a tentative D call TRBD2 (6 bases). The CDR3 sequence is 15 residues long. CDR1 and CDR2 (germline): SGHRS, YFSETQ. Trimming took 4 bases from V and 5 from J, leaving 16 bases between them.

This clonotype was seen only a few times. The chain recombines TRBV7-9 with TRBJ1-4; D not resolved. Germline V gives CDR1 SEHNR, CDR2 FQNEAQ (reference sequence). Trimming cost V 5 bases and J 8 bases, with 12 bases left between them. The CDR3 has 13 residues. In nucleotides, the CDR3 is TGTGCCAGCAGCCCCGAAATGGAGGAAAAACTGTTTTTT. Protein: CASSPEMEEKLFF.

The table lists this clonotype with a few counts. This rearrangement joins TRBV11-2 to TRBJ2-1; possibly TRBD1 or TRBD2 for D (8 bases each). V gave up 5 bases and J gave up 6 bases, with 35 bases separating them. The length of the CDR3 is 21 residues. Germline loops: CDR1 SGHAT, CDR2 FQNNGV. DNA for the CDR3: TGTGCCAGCAGCCCGGGGGTGGGAGGACAGGGACCGGGACTAGTAGGCAATGAGCAGTTCTTC. It specifies CASSPGVGGQGPGLVGNEQFF. Full variable domain (missing parts from reference TRBV11-2 and TRBJ2-1): EAGVAQSPRYKIIEKRQSVAFWCNPISGHATLYWYQQILGQGPKLLIQFQNNGVVDDSQLPKDRFSAERLKGVDSTLKIQPAKLEDSAVYLCASSPGVGGQGPGLVGNEQFFGPGTRLTVL.

There are a few counts of this clonotype. J is TRBJ1-1 and V is TRBV7-2; D is ambiguous. V lost 3 bases, J lost 4 bases, and 12 bases lay in between. The germline gives CDR1 SGHTA, CDR2 FQGNSA. The CDR3 length is 14 residues. In nucleotides, the CDR3 is TGTGCCAGCAGCTTTGGCTCAAGGAGCACTGAAGCTTTCTTT. It encodes CASSFGSRSTEAFF.

This clonotype was counted ten times or more. J is TRBJ1-5 and V is TRBV20-1; D gene ambiguous. Trimming stripped 4 bases from V and 5 bases from J, with 12 bases between. The CDR3 is 13 amino acids. Germline loops: CDR1 DFQATT, CDR2 SNEGSKA (reference sequence). The CDR3 reads CSAKAEGDQPQHF. CDR3 nucleotides: TGCAGTGCTAAGGCGGAGGGCGATCAGCCCCAGCATTTT.

This clonotype was counted at least ten times. V and J are TRBV7-2 and TRBJ2-3, with D perhaps matching TRBD1 (5 bases). The length of the CDR3 is 14 residues. With 2 bases removed from V and 3 bases from J, the gap between germline ends came to 9 bases. Germline V lookup: CDR1 SGHTA, CDR2 FQGNSA. In DNA, the CDR3 is TGTGCCAGCAGCTTACAGGGTGGGACAGATACGCAGTATTTT. It is translated as CASSLQGGTDTQYF.